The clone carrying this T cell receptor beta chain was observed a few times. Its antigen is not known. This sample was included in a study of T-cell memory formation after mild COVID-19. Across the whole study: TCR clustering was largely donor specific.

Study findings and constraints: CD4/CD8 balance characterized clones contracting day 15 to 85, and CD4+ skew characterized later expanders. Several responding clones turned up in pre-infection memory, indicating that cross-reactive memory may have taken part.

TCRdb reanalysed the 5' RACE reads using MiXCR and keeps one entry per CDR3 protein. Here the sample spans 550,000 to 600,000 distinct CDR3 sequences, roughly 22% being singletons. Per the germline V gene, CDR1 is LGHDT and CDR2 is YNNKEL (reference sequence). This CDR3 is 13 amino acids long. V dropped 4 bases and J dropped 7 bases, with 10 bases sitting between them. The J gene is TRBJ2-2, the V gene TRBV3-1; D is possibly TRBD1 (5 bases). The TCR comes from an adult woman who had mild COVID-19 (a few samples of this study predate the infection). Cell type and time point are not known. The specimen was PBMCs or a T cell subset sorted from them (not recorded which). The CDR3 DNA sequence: TGTGCCAGCAGCCCCAATAGGGGCGGGGAGCTGTTTTTT. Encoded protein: CASSPNRGGELFF.